These 5 T cell receptor beta chains originate from one sample sequenced in a study of blood T cell repertoires in COVID-19. Sequencing was performed with immunoSEQ multiplex PCR; in TCRdb, only in-frame clones are kept and a portion is missing. The sample lists about 420,000 clones, 70% to 90% occurring once. Sequencing used peripheral blood. These TCRs come from a man aged 18 to 30 with COVID-19, enrolled during active disease.

In DNA, the CDR3 is TGTGCCAGCAGCTTGGAAGGGACAGGGTGGATCAAAAACATTCAGTACTTC. Its protein product is CASSLEGTGWIKNIQYF. V usage is TRBV5-6 and J usage is TRBJ2-4; 9 bases line up with TRBD1. Germline CDR1 and CDR2: SGHDT and YYEEEE. The CDR3 covers 17 residues. J was trimmed by 3 bases and V by 0 bases; bases with no gene match: 7.

The chain joins TRBV24-1 to TRBJ1-3; the D gene is possibly TRBD1 (5 bases). In germline, CDR1 is KGHDR, CDR2 SFDVKD. Trimming shortened V by 9 bases and J by 0 bases, and 8 bases separated the two germline ends. The CDR3 length is 13 residues. As DNA, the CDR3 is TGTGCCACCGAAGACAGCTCTGGAAACACCATATATTTT. Translating gives CATEDSSGNTIYF.

The chain is built from TRBV6-5 and TRBJ2-1; D gene ambiguous. Looked up from germline, CDR1 is MNHEY and CDR2 is SVGAGI. V was trimmed by 2 bases and J by 0 bases, leaving 8 bases between them. CDR3 length: 15 residues. The CDR3 protein is CASSYGLGSYNEQFF. The CDR3, as DNA: TGTGCCAGCAGTTACGGGCTTGGCTCCTACAATGAGCAGTTCTTC.

The V call is TRBV24-1, the J call TRBJ2-1, with 8 nucleotides matching TRBD2. J lost 0 bases, V lost 9 bases, and 3 bases had no gene match. The CDR3 loop spans 14 amino acids. The germline V gene has CDR1 KGHDR and CDR2 SFDVKD. DNA for the CDR3: TGTGCCACCGAAAGCGGGGGCTCCTACAATGAGCAGTTCTTC. This sequence encodes CATESGGSYNEQFF.

This chain joins TRBV11-3 and TRBJ1-1, with 11 bases that match TRBD1. Germline V CDR1 and CDR2: SGHNT, YENEEA. The CDR3 runs to 16 residues. J lost 7 bases, V lost 0 bases, and 7 bases had no gene match. CDR3 DNA sequence: TGTGCCAGCAGCTTAGATCCCCGGACAGGGGGCAGTGAAGCTTTCTTT. This encodes CASSLDPRTGGSEAFF. The full variable domain, rest sourced from reference TRBV11-3 and TRBJ1-1, is EAGVVQSPRYKIIEKKQPVAFWCNPISGHNTLYWYLQNLGQGPELLIRYENEEAVDDSQLPKDRFSAERLKGVDSTLKIQPAELGDSAVYLCASSLDPRTGGSEAFFGQGTRLTVV.